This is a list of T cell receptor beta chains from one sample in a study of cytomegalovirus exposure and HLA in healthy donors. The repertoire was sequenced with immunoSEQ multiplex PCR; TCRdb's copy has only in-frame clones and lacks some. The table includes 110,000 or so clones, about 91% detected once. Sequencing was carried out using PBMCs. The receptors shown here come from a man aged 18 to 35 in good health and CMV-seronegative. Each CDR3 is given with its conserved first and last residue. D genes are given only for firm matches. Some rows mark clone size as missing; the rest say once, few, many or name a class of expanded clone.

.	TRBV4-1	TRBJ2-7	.	TGCGCCAGCAGCCAAGAGGCACTAGTCTACGAGCAGTACTTC	CASSQEALVYEQYF
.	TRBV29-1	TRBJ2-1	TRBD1	TGCAGCGACCGACAGGGGGCGAGCCAGCAGTTCTTC	CSDRQGASQQFF
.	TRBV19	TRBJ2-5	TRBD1	TGTGCCAGTAGTAAATACAGGGGCCAAGAGACCCAGTACTTC	CASSKYRGQETQYF
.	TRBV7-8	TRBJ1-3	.	TGTGCCAGCAGCCAGGCAGGGGCCATATATTTT	CASSQAGAIYF
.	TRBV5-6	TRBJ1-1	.	TGTGCCAGCAGCTTCTCAATGCCCTGGAGAGTCACTGAAGCTTTCTTT	CASSFSMPWRVTEAFF
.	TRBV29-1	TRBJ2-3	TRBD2	TGCAGCCCCTTCCGGGGGGGTAGCCGCCTGCCAGATACGCAGTATTTT	CSPFRGGSRLPDTQYF
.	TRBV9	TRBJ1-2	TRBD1	TGTGCCAGCAGCCCCCGGGACAGGGTCGGCTACACCTTC	CASSPRDRVGYTF
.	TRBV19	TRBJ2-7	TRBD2	TGTGCCAGTAGTATACAGGGACTAGCGGGCATCGAGCAGTACTTC	CASSIQGLAGIEQYF
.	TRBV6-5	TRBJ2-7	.	TGTGCCAGCAGTTACCGCTCCTACGAGCAGTACTTC	CASSYRSYEQYF
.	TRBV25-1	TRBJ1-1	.	TGTGCCAGCATCAAGACATTGACGGTGAACACTGAAGCTTTCTTT	CASIKTLTVNTEAFF
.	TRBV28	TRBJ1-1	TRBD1	TGTGCCAGCAGTTTCGACAGGGGATTTGCTGAAGCTTTCTTT	CASSFDRGFAEAFF
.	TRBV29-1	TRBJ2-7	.	TGCAGCGTTAGCAGGGCACTTAACTACGAGCAGTACTTC	CSVSRALNYEQYF
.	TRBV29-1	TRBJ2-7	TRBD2	TGCAGCGTTGATGCTAGCGGGAGTCAGTACTTC	CSVDASGSQYF
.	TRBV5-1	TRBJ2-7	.	TGCGCCAGCAGCTTTTTTATAAGCTCCGGCTACGAGCAGTACTTC	CASSFFISSGYEQYF
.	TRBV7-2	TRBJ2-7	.	TGTGCCAGCAGCTTAGTTCGCAGGGGGGTCTACGAGCAGTACTTC	CASSLVRRGVYEQYF
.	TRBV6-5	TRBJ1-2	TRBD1	TGTGCCAGCAGGGAGGGACAGGGGCTACGTGGCTACACCTTC	CASREGQGLRGYTF
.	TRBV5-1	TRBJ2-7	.	TGCGCCAGCAGCTCCGGGAGTCGGTACGAGCAGTACTTC	CASSSGSRYEQYF
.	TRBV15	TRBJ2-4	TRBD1	TGTGCCACCGGGACAGCGAAAAACATTCAGTACTTC	CATGTAKNIQYF
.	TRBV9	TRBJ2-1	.	TGTGCCAGCAGCGTAGGCGGCACCTCCTACAATGAGCAGTTCTTC	CASSVGGTSYNEQFF
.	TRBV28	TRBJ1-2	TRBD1	TGTGCCAGCAGTTCCCCAGGGGGGCCAGGCTACACCTTC	CASSSPGGPGYTF
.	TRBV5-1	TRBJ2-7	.	TGCGCCAGCAGCCCGACCCGGGTATCGGACGAGCAGTACTTC	CASSPTRVSDEQYF
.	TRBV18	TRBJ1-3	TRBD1	TGTGCCAGCTCACAGACAGGGACGCGAAACACCATATATTTT	CASSQTGTRNTIYF
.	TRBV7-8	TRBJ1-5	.	TGTGCCAGCAGTATTGCATTTGCGGGGGGGAATCAGCCCCAGCATTTT	CASSIAFAGGNQPQHF
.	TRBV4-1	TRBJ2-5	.	TGCGCCAGCAGCTTTTCGCTCACCAGGGCGGAGACCCAGTACTTC	CASSFSLTRAETQYF
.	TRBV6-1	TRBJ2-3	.	TGTGCCAGCAGTGAAGCGTGGGAGGGCACAGATACGCAGTATTTT	CASSEAWEGTDTQYF
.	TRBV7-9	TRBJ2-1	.	TGTGCCAGCAGCGGATTAGCGCGAAGCCACAATGAGCAGTTCTTC	CASSGLARSHNEQFF
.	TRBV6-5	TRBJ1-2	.	TGTGCCAGCAGTTCACGGACAGAAAACCTCTATGGCTACACCTTC	CASSSRTENLYGYTF
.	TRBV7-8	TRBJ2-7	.	TGTGCCAGCAGCCCTCAGGTCGTCGAGCAGTACTTC	CASSPQVVEQYF
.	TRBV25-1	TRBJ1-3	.	TGTGCCAGCAGTGAATATTTTTCGGAAGTCGGGGATGGAAACACCATATATTTT	CASSEYFSEVGDGNTIYF
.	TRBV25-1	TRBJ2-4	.	TGTGCCAGCAGTCCCGGAAACATTCAGTACTTC	CASSPGNIQYF
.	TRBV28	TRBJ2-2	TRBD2	TGTGCCAGCAGTTCCGGGACTAGCGGTGGGGGGGAGCTGTTTTTT	CASSSGTSGGGELFF
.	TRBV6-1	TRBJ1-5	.	TGTGCCAGCAATTTGAGACAAAGACATCAGCCCCAGCATTTT	CASNLRQRHQPQHF
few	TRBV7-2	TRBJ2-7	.	TGTGCCAGCAGCTTAAGGTTGGAGGCCGTCTACGAGCAGTACTTC	CASSLRLEAVYEQYF
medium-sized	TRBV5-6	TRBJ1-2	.	TGTGCCAGCAGCACAATTACAGAAGACAGTAAGGCTAACTATGGCTACACCTTC	CASSTITEDSKANYGYTF
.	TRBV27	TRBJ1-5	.	TGTGCCAGCAGCTTAAAATACGGGACAAAGAATCAGCCCCAGCATTTT	CASSLKYGTKNQPQHF
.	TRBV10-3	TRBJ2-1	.	TGTGCCATCAGGCCCGAGGGAGGTGAGCAGTTCTTC	CAIRPEGGEQFF
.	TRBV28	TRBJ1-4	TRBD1	TGTGCCAGCAGATGGACAGGGGGGCCTGAAAAACTGTTTTTT	CASRWTGGPEKLFF
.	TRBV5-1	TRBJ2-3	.	TGCGCCAGCAGCTTCCGGAGACCCACAGATACGCAGTATTTT	CASSFRRPTDTQYF
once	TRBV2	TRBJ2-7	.	TGTGCCAGCAGCGAGTTTCAGACAGGCATCGTCTCCTACGAGCAGTACTTC	CASSEFQTGIVSYEQYF
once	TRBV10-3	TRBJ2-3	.	TGTGCCATCAGGGGCCTGGATACGCAGTATTTT	CAIRGLDTQYF
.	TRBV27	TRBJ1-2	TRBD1	TGTGCCAGCAGTTTAAGGGGGACAGGGTCTAACTATGGCTACACCTTC	CASSLRGTGSNYGYTF
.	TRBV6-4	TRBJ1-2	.	TGTGCCAGCAGTGAGGGGGAGGAGAGCTATGGCTACACCTTC	CASSEGEESYGYTF
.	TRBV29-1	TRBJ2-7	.	TGCAGCGTTGTGGGGTCGGGGGAGCAGTACTTC	CSVVGSGEQYF
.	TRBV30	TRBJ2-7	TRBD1	TGTGCCTGGAACCCAAGGACAGGCTACGAGCAGTACTTC	CAWNPRTGYEQYF
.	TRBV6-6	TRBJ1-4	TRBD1	TGTGCCAGCAGCCGGGGACAGGGGTCGGCTAATGAAAAACTGTTTTTT	CASSRGQGSANEKLFF
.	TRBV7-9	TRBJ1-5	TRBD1	TGTGCCAGCAGCCTGGGACAGGGGGATCAGCCCCAGCATTTT	CASSLGQGDQPQHF
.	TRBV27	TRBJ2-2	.	TGTGCCAGCAGTTCGCTACAGGGGAGGACCGGGGAGCTGTTTTTT	CASSSLQGRTGELFF
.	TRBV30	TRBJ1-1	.	TGTGCCTGGACCACCACGGGGTCCACTGAAGCTTTCTTT	CAWTTTGSTEAFF
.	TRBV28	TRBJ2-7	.	TGTGCCAGCAGTCCGACGGGCTCGGGGGAGCAGTACTTC	CASSPTGSGEQYF
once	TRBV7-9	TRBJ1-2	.	TGTGCCAGCAGCCCATTACAAGAGTCGGGGTACTATGGCTACACCTTC	CASSPLQESGYYGYTF
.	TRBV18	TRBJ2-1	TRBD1	TGTGCCAGCTACGGGACAGGGTACGAGCAGTTCTTC	CASYGTGYEQFF
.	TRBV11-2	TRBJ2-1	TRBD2	TGTGCCAGCAGCTTAGAACGGGTAGCGGGAGAAATACAGCAGTTCTTC	CASSLERVAGEIQQFF
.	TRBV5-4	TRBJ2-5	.	TGTGCCAGCAGCTTGGCTTTGTCAGGGGATGAGACCCAGTACTTC	CASSLALSGDETQYF
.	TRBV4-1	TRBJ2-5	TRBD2	TGCGCCAGCAGCCAAGGAATCGCGGGAGGGGTCATTAGGCAAGAGACCCAGTACTTC	CASSQGIAGGVIRQETQYF
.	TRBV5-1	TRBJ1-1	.	TGCGCCAGCAGCAAGGACACGAACACTGAAGCTTTCTTT	CASSKDTNTEAFF